Sequencing of this TCR beta chain was carried out in a study of blood T cell repertoires in COVID-19. About the study: Sites in the United States, Italy and Spain provided acute and convalescent COVID-19 samples. T cells, B-cell-depleted T cells, or PBMCs supplied cDNA or gDNA.

V lost 4 bases and J lost 9, with 13 bases in between. Germline CDR1 and CDR2: LNHDA and SQIVND (reference sequence). This CDR3 region has 12 residues. Under the authors' procedure: Nucleated cell counts were estimated from reference gene primer amplification. Produced via immunoSEQ multiplex PCR; TCRdb's table is partial and in-frame only. V, J and clone size are taken as reported in that table, and D and trimming were inferred from the DNA itself. The sample contains under 200,000 clones, roughly 80% of which appear only once. This clone has only one observation. The origin of this receptor is a man in his 70s with acute or convalescent COVID-19. Sequenced: peripheral blood. The chain joins TRBV19 to TRBJ2-7; D is perhaps TRBD2 (5 bases). The CDR3 region is CASSTRAEGQYF. The CDR3 DNA reads as TGTGCCAGTAGTACTAGGGCCGAGGGGCAGTACTTC.